The clone carrying this T cell receptor beta chain was seen only a few times. At one end, the junction sequence differs from germline, possibly due to a read error. cDNA prepared by RNA extraction and subsequent reverse transcription served as the template for sequencing. Only in-frame clones appear in the TCRdb table, and some are missing; sequencing was by immunoSEQ multiplex PCR. The sample lists 90,000 to 150,000 clones; about half were seen once. Treatment reported: oral pan-JAK inhibitor, 5-10 mg twice daily. The data are from a study of CD8+ T cells in alopecia areata. The germline V gene has CDR1 MGHRA and CDR2 YSYEKL. This CDR3 is 16 amino acids long.

The sequencing here drew on CD4+ T cells sorted from blood, taken at week 4, from a patient treated with tofacitinib. The sequence derives from a human donor with alopecia areata. V usage is TRBV4-1 and J usage is TRBJ2-7; 8 bases are a match to TRBD2. The CDR3 DNA reads TGTGCCAGCAGCCCCTCGGAAGCTAGCGGGTCCTACGAGCAGTACTTC. Its translation: CASSPSEASGSYEQYF.